These 31 T cell receptor beta chains originate from one sample sequenced in a study of T cells in Graves' hyperthyroidism and ophthalmopathy. RNA transcripts provided the source from which TCR beta CDR3 regions were amplified. RT-PCR in the first round (using the HTBI primer set) targeted the TCR CDR3. TCRdb fed the multiplex PCR reads into MiXCR, producing one record per CDR3 protein. This repertoire shows approximately 600,000 distinct CDR3 sequences, about a fifth found once; its top ten account for 34%. Sequencing was done on a sample of blood. The receptors derive from a man aged 25-40 years with Graves' ophthalmopathy.

This clonotype was picked up a small number of times. This chain connects TRBV28 to TRBJ2-6; the match to TRBD1 covers 7 bases. The CDR3 is 15 residues long. V was pared by 4 bases and J by 2 bases, with 2 bases of the junction left unmatched. Per germline, CDR1 MDHEN and CDR2 SYDVKM. The CDR3 sequence: CASSSQGAGANVLTF. CDR3 in DNA: TGTGCCAGCAGTTCCCAGGGGGCTGGGGCCAACGTCCTGACTTTC.

The chain joins TRBV28 to TRBJ2-7; a weak D match, TRBD1 (5 bases). There are 12 residues in the CDR3. The V end lost 7 bases, the J end lost 4 bases, and 11 bases lay between the germline ends. From germline, CDR1 is MDHEN and CDR2 SYDVKM. CDR3 in DNA: TGTGCCAGCACCAAGCAGGGTTACGAGCAGTACTTC. This sequence encodes CASTKQGYEQYF.

The chain has TRBV7-9 and TRBJ2-1; the D gene is possibly TRBD2 (6 bases). V lost 5 bases and J lost 3, with 17 bases in between. The CDR3 loop spans 16 amino acids. In germline, CDR1 is SEHNR, CDR2 FQNEAQ (reference sequence). CDR3 DNA: TGTGCCAGCAGCCCCCCTACGGGACTCTACTACAATGAGCAGTTCTTC. Amino acids: CASSPPTGLYYNEQFF.

This sequence joins TRBV20-1 and TRBJ2-7; no clear D. Germline values: CDR1 DFQATT, CDR2 SNEGSKA (reference sequence). This CDR3 comprises 13 residues. The V end lost 6 bases, the J end lost 3 bases, and 15 bases lay between the germline ends. The CDR3 nucleotides read TGCAGTGCCTTCGACGCACTCCACTACGAGCAGTACTTC. Translating gives CSAFDALHYEQYF.

There are a few counts of this clonotype. The chain recombines TRBV6-5 with TRBJ2-5, with 8 positions matching TRBD2. The germline V gene has CDR1 MNHEY and CDR2 SVGAGI. Trimming took 0 bases from V and 3 from J; bases not matched to a gene: 12. There are 18 residues in the CDR3. CDR3 loop: CASSYSSGGGEGKETQYF. DNA for the CDR3: TGTGCCAGCAGTTACTCCTCCGGGGGGGGCGAGGGAAAAGAGACCCAGTACTTC.

The chain uses TRBV20-1 and TRBJ2-7, with a tentative D call TRBD1 (6 bases). Germline-derived CDR1 and CDR2 are DFQATT and SNEGSKA (reference sequence). This CDR3 has 15 amino acids. Trimming took off 3 bases at V and 2 bases at J, with 17 bases between the two ends. As DNA, the CDR3 is TGCAGTGCTAGGCCCCTTGTGGGGGCCGCCTACGAGCAGTACTTC. This gives the protein CSARPLVGAAYEQYF.

This clonotype came up a few times. The junction does not match germline at one end; this may be a read error. The chain combines TRBV7-2 with TRBJ2-1, with 7 bases aligning to TRBD1. The CDR3 is 15 residues long. CDR1 and CDR2 (germline): SGHTA, FQGNSA. Written as DNA, the CDR3 is TGTGCCAGCAGCGCGACGGGACAGCAATACAATGAGCGGTTCTTC. Protein sequence: CASSATGQQYNERFF.

This clonotype was counted between two and nine times. This chain connects TRBV7-2 to TRBJ1-3, with TRBD1 matching over 7 bases. The CDR3 covers 17 residues. Germline V lookup: CDR1 SGHTA, CDR2 FQGNSA. The ends lost 0 bases at V and 4 bases at J; junction bases unmatched: 9. The CDR3 spells CASSLALGGQAGNTIYF. The CDR3 DNA follows: TGTGCCAGCAGCTTAGCTCTAGGGGGCCAGGCGGGAAACACCATATATTTT.

This sequence joins TRBV7-9 and TRBJ2-7; perhaps D is TRBD1 or TRBD2 (5 bases each). CDR1 and CDR2 from the germline V gene are SEHNR and FQNEAQ (reference sequence). This CDR3 region has 14 residues. The V end lost 5 bases, the J end lost 1 base, and 12 bases lay between the germline ends. This chain's CDR3 is CASSRRENSYEQYF. The CDR3 coding sequence is TGTGCCAGCAGCCGCAGGGAGAATTCCTACGAGCAGTACTTC.

The rearrangement uses TRBV11-2 and TRBJ2-7; D unresolved. V shed 5 bases and J shed 3 bases, with 14 bases lying between them. Germline-derived CDR1 and CDR2 are SGHAT and FQNNGV. The CDR3 is 14 amino acids. The CDR3 spells CASSPGPEFYEQYF. CDR3 nucleotide sequence: TGTGCCAGCAGCCCCGGACCTGAGTTCTACGAGCAGTACTTC.

The chain is built from TRBV7-3 and TRBJ2-1; TRBD2 matches 7 bases. Unmatched junction bases numbered 9, after V lost 10 bases and J lost 0 bases. This CDR3 region has 15 residues. Germline assignment: CDR1 SGHTA and CDR2 FQGTGA. The CDR3 reads CATKRGVSSYNEQFF. The CDR3 coding sequence is TGTGCCACAAAACGGGGGGTAAGCTCCTACAATGAGCAGTTCTTC.

Here the CDR3 reads CASKAVTDTQYF. The CDR3, as DNA: TGTGCCAGCAAGGCAGTCACAGATACGCAGTATTTT. This chain links TRBV28 with TRBJ2-3; unclear D gene. The germline V and J ends were trimmed by 7 bases and 2 bases, with 7 bases remaining between them. The germline gives CDR1 MDHEN, CDR2 SYDVKM. The CDR3 consists of 12 residues.

This clonotype has only a few counts. The chain couples TRBV28 to TRBJ2-1; no clear D. V lost 7 bases and J lost 0, with 10 bases in between. This CDR3 is 14 amino acids long. The germline gives CDR1 MDHEN, CDR2 SYDVKM. The CDR3 nucleotides are TGTGCCAGCACCCCGATAGGCTCCTACAATGAGCAGTTCTTC. It is translated as CASTPIGSYNEQFF.

The chain links TRBV27 to TRBJ2-7, with 11 bases that match TRBD2. The CDR3 extends over 14 amino acids. With V trimmed by 6 bases and J by 2 bases, 3 bases remained unmatched. CDR1 is MNHEY, CDR2 SMNVEV, per germline (reference sequence). This chain's CDR3 is CASRTSGNTYEQYF. The CDR3 DNA reads as TGTGCCAGCAGGACTAGCGGGAACACCTACGAGCAGTACTTC.

This chain links TRBV18 with TRBJ2-1, with D possibly being TRBD2 (5 bases). CDR3 length: 15 amino acids. Trimming took off 1 base at V and 2 bases at J, with 9 bases between the two ends. The V gene's germline CDR1 is KGHSH and CDR2 LQKENI. For the CDR3, the DNA is TGTGCCAGCTCACCACGAGGGTTCCCCTACAATGAGCAGTTCTTC. Protein: CASSPRGFPYNEQFF. Combining the CDR3 with reference TRBV18 and TRBJ2-1 gives the whole variable domain NAGVMQNPRHLVRRRGQEARLRCSPMKGHSHVYWYRQLPEEGLKFMVYLQKENIIDESGMPKERFSAEFPKEGPSILRIQQVVRGDSAAYFCASSPRGFPYNEQFFGPGTRLTVL.

This clonotype was counted between two and nine times. CDR3 sequence reads: CASSQVGKKNTEAFF. As DNA, the CDR3 is TGCGCCAGCAGCCAAGTCGGGAAGAAGAACACTGAAGCTTTCTTT. The chain joins TRBV4-1 to TRBJ1-1, with D uncertain. The CDR3 is 15 amino acids. Germline V gene sequence: CDR1 MGHRA, CDR2 YSYEKL. V dropped 1 base and J dropped 1 base, with 10 bases sitting between them.

A few counts support this clonotype. The chain uses TRBV5-8 and TRBJ2-1; D remains unclear. Germline V gene lookup returns CDR1 SGHTS and CDR2 YDEGEE. The CDR3 is 16 amino acids. V dropped 5 bases and J dropped 2 bases, with 17 bases sitting between them. The CDR3 is CASRTPTGRPYNEQFF. The CDR3 DNA reads as TGTGCCAGCAGGACCCCAACGGGTCGCCCCTACAATGAGCAGTTCTTC.

This sequence joins TRBV5-1 and TRBJ2-2; 8 bases line up with TRBD2. V dropped 0 bases and J dropped 6; count of bases not matched to a gene: 1. The CDR3 length is 14 residues. Germline V gene data show CDR1 as SGHRS and CDR2 as YFSETQ. CDR3 DNA sequence: TGCGCCAGCAGCTTGGGGCGGGAGGCCGGGGAGCTGTTTTTT. It translates to CASSLGREAGELFF.

The gene calls are TRBV28 and TRBJ2-7; D unclear. The germline V gene encodes CDR1 MDHEN and CDR2 SYDVKM. Trimming cost V 6 bases and J 2 bases, with 14 bases left between them. This CDR3 has 14 residues. Here the CDR3 DNA reads TGTGCCAGCAGCCCCCAACTCGGAACCTACGAGCAGTACTTC. It translates to CASSPQLGTYEQYF.

This clonotype was recorded many times. V gene TRBV7-9 combines with J gene TRBJ2-7; TRBD1 aligns across 8 bases. The J segment lost 6 bases and the V segment lost 2 bases, leaving 6 bases of the junction unmatched. Germline V gives CDR1 SEHNR, CDR2 FQNEAQ (reference sequence). The CDR3 contains 14 residues. The CDR3 loop is CASSLRQGLGEQYF. The CDR3 DNA sequence: TGTGCCAGCAGCTTAAGACAGGGGCTGGGCGAGCAGTACTTC.

V usage is TRBV4-1 and J usage is TRBJ1-5, with D tentatively TRBD1 (6 bases). Germline V gives CDR1 MGHRA, CDR2 YSYEKL. The CDR3 sequence is 14 residues long. Deletions cut 3 bases from V and 6 bases from J, with 12 bases between. The CDR3 DNA is TGCGCCAGCAGCCAGCTGACAGGTATTCAGCCCCAGCATTTT. Protein product: CASSQLTGIQPQHF.

The genes are TRBV7-2 and TRBJ2-7; 11 nucleotides agree with TRBD1. CDR3 length: 15 residues. Looked up from germline, CDR1 is SGHTA and CDR2 is FQGNSA. V lost 5 bases to trimming and J lost 3 bases; unmatched junction nucleotides: 6. In DNA, the CDR3 is TGTGCCAGCAGCCCCGGACAGGGGGCAAACTACGAGCAGTACTTC. The encoded protein is CASSPGQGANYEQYF.

This chain links TRBV30 with TRBJ1-3; D gene uncertain. The CDR3 loop spans 17 amino acids. In germline, CDR1 is GTSNPN, CDR2 SVGIG (reference sequence). Trimming left V 1 base short and J 2 bases short, with 18 bases between. CDR3 protein: CAWSDLGLSSPGNTIYF. CDR3 DNA: TGTGCCTGGAGTGATTTAGGGCTTTCAAGCCCTGGAAACACCATATATTTT.

This clonotype was observed a handful of times. The chain's CDR3 is CASSLGTSSLYNEQFF. The CDR3 DNA reads TGTGCCAGCAGTCTGGGGACTAGCAGCCTCTACAATGAGCAGTTCTTC. This rearrangement joins TRBV27 to TRBJ2-1; 9 nucleotides align to TRBD2. V shed 5 bases and J 3 bases; nucleotides not matched to a gene: 8. The germline CDR1 and CDR2 sequences are MNHEY and SMNVEV (reference sequence). This CDR3 spans 16 amino acids.

This clonotype was seen a handful of times. The chain joins TRBV6-1 to TRBJ1-1; no reliable D call. Germline V CDR1 and CDR2: MNHNS, SASEGT. V lost 6 bases to trimming and J lost 4 bases, with 12 bases between them. CDR3 size: 13 residues. The CDR3 DNA is TGTGCCAGCAGCGTCTTCTGGGGCACTGAAGCTTTCTTT. It yields the protein CASSVFWGTEAFF.

This clonotype was seen more than once but under ten times. V gene TRBV5-1 combines with J gene TRBJ1-3; tentatively, D is TRBD1 (5 bases). Per germline, CDR1 SGHRS and CDR2 YFSETQ. The CDR3 contains 18 residues. Trimming shortened V by 4 bases and J by 8 bases, and 28 bases separated the two germline ends. The CDR3 reads CASSRRAMGRREGDTIYF. The CDR3 DNA reads TGCGCCAGCAGCCGACGAGCGATGGGACGCCGGGAAGGGGACACCATATATTTT.

This clonotype showed up many times. The gene calls are TRBV20-1 and TRBJ2-2, with D unresolved. This CDR3 is 13 amino acids long. Germline V gene sequence: CDR1 DFQATT, CDR2 SNEGSKA (reference sequence). V lost 2 bases and J lost 6, with 10 bases in between. The CDR3 coding sequence is TGCAGTGCTAGAAACGTCCGGGCCGGGGAGCTGTTTTTT. It codes for CSARNVRAGELFF.

This clonotype was found many times. The chain employs TRBV28 and TRBJ2-1; 14 bases line up with TRBD2. The CDR3 covers 15 residues. CDR1 and CDR2 from the germline V gene are MDHEN and SYDVKM. V trimming: 5 bases; J trimming: 10 bases; junction bases outside the gene matches: 7. CDR3 in DNA: TGTGCCAGCAGTCCCGGGACTAGCGGGAGTAAAGAGCAGTTCTTC. Translation gives CASSPGTSGSKEQFF.

This sequence joins TRBV7-3 and TRBJ2-5, with 10 bases that match TRBD2. V lost 4 bases to trimming and J lost 1 base; unmatched junction nucleotides: 3. CDR1 is SGHTA and CDR2 is FQGTGA in the germline V gene. The CDR3 contains 15 residues. DNA of the CDR3: TGTGCCAGCAGCTCTAGCGGGGGTATCCAAGAGACCCAGTACTTC. It yields the protein CASSSSGGIQETQYF. The variable domain in full, with the rest retrieved from reference TRBV7-3 and TRBJ2-5, is GAGVSQTPSNKVTEKGKYVELRCDPISGHTALYWYRQSLGQGPEFLIYFQGTGAADDSGLPNDRFFAVRPEGSVSTLKIQRTERGDSAVYLCASSSSGGIQETQYFGPGTRLLVL.

The chain carries TRBV6-1 and TRBJ2-1; 9 bases align to TRBD1. The trim removed 1 base at V and 0 bases at J, leaving 16 bases unmatched. The germline CDR1 and CDR2 sequences are MNHNS and SASEGT. CDR3 length equals 21 residues. In nucleotides, the CDR3 is TGTGCCAGCAGTGAAGAATCCCCCGGGACAGGGCTTCTTATCTCCTACAATGAGCAGTTCTTC. Its protein product is CASSEESPGTGLLISYNEQFF.

This chain uses TRBV6-2 or TRBV6-3 with TRBJ2-6, with D possibly TRBD2 on 6 matching bases. Between the trimmed V and J ends, which lost 2 bases and 0 bases, there was a span of 11 bases. The germline gives CDR1 MNHEY, CDR2 SVGEGT. The CDR3 runs 17 residues. The CDR3 DNA reads TGTGCCAGCAGTTACCCGGAGGGGTACTCTGGGGCCAACGTCCTGACTTTC. Protein product: CASSYPEGYSGANVLTF.